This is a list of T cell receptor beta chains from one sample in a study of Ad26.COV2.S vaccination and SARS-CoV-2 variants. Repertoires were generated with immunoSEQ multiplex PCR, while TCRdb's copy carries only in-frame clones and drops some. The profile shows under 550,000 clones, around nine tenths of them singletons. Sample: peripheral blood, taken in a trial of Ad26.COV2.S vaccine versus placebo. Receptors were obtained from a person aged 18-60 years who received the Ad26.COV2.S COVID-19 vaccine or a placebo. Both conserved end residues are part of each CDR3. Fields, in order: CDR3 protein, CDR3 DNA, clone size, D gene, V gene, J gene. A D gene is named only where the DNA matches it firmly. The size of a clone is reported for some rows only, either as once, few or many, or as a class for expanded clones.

CDR3: CASSRGALGPKNYGYTF
DNA: TGTGCCAGCAGTCGAGGGGCTTTGGGACCTAAGAACTATGGCTACACCTTC
size: .
D: .
V: TRBV6-4
J: TRBJ1-2

CDR3: CASRYPGLADDNEQFF
DNA: TGTGCCAGCCGTTACCCCGGGCTAGCGGATGACAATGAGCAGTTCTTC
size: .
D: TRBD2
V: TRBV27
J: TRBJ2-1

CDR3: CASSLGQGNGYTF
DNA: TGTGCCAGTAGTCTGGGACAGGGGAATGGCTACACCTTC
size: .
D: TRBD1
V: TRBV19
J: TRBJ1-2

CDR3: CASSTGQFNQPQHF
DNA: TGTGCCAGCAGTACAGGACAGTTCAATCAGCCCCAGCATTTT
size: .
D: .
V: TRBV6-5
J: TRBJ1-5

CDR3: CASSVGGRVNTGELFF
DNA: TGTGCCAGCAGCGTAGGCGGGAGGGTGAACACCGGGGAGCTGTTTTTT
size: .
D: TRBD2
V: TRBV9
J: TRBJ2-2

CDR3: CASSLGTEQFF
DNA: TGTGCCAGCAGCTTAGGAACTGAGCAGTTCTTC
size: .
D: .
V: TRBV7-2
J: TRBJ2-1

CDR3: CASSSSVQETQYF
DNA: TGTGCCAGCAGTTCTTCAGTCCAAGAGACCCAGTACTTC
size: .
D: .
V: TRBV6-5
J: TRBJ2-5

CDR3: CASSLVGSSYEQYF
DNA: TGCGCCAGCAGCTTGGTTGGAAGCTCCTACGAGCAGTACTTC
size: .
D: .
V: TRBV5-1
J: TRBJ2-7

CDR3: CASSLALGVGVRKTQYF
DNA: TGTGCCAGCAGCTTAGCGTTAGGGGTAGGCGTAAGGAAGACCCAGTACTTC
size: .
D: .
V: TRBV7-6
J: TRBJ2-5

CDR3: CASRRGRDYEQYF
DNA: TGTGCCAGCAGACGGGGGAGGGACTACGAGCAGTACTTC
size: .
D: TRBD2
V: TRBV27
J: TRBJ2-7

CDR3: CASSDTASGTEQYF
DNA: TGTGCCAGCAGTGACACTGCTAGCGGGACCGAGCAGTACTTC
size: .
D: TRBD2
V: TRBV6-1
J: TRBJ2-7

CDR3: CASSPSSLEAGISYEQYF
DNA: TGTGCCAGCTCACCTTCCAGCTTAGAAGCGGGCATCTCCTACGAGCAGTACTTC
size: .
D: .
V: TRBV18
J: TRBJ2-7

CDR3: CASSQAGQGSFSYEQYF
DNA: TGTGCCAGCAGCCAAGCGGGACAAGGAAGTTTCTCCTACGAGCAGTACTTC
size: .
D: .
V: TRBV4-2
J: TRBJ2-7

CDR3: CASSNPGAGSYEQYF
DNA: TGTGCCAGCAGCAACCCTGGAGCGGGTTCCTACGAGCAGTACTTC
size: .
D: .
V: TRBV3-1/TRBV3-2
J: TRBJ2-7

CDR3: CASSPQVRTEAFF
DNA: TGTGCCAGCAGCCCCCAAGTGAGGACTGAAGCTTTCTTT
size: .
D: .
V: TRBV12-3/TRBV12-4
J: TRBJ1-1

CDR3: CAISVSETGGRDTQYF
DNA: TGTGCCATCAGCGTGTCCGAGACAGGGGGCAGAGATACGCAGTATTTT
size: once
D: TRBD1
V: TRBV10-3
J: TRBJ2-3

CDR3: CASSLGKGQGGYEQYF
DNA: TGTGCCAGCAGCTTAGGGAAGGGCCAAGGAGGGTACGAGCAGTACTTC
size: .
D: .
V: TRBV7-6
J: TRBJ2-7

CDR3: CASGLTQANTGELFF
DNA: TGTGCTAGTGGGCTCACCCAAGCGAACACCGGGGAGCTGTTTTTT
size: .
D: .
V: TRBV12-5
J: TRBJ2-2

CDR3: CASSLSGGQGYTF
DNA: TGTGCCAGCAGTTTGTCAGGGGGTCAAGGCTACACCTTC
size: .
D: TRBD1
V: TRBV28
J: TRBJ1-2

CDR3: CASSFTRLATEQYF
DNA: TGTGCCAGCAGCTTCACCCGACTAGCAACCGAGCAGTACTTC
size: .
D: TRBD2
V: TRBV7-3
J: TRBJ2-7

CDR3: CASSLDRGLRAFF
DNA: TGTGCCAGCAGCTTGGACAGGGGGCTTAGAGCTTTCTTT
size: .
D: TRBD1
V: TRBV5-4
J: TRBJ1-1

CDR3: CSASLHDRSRGYTF
DNA: TGCAGTGCTAGTCTACACGACAGGTCTCGCGGCTACACCTTC
size: .
D: .
V: TRBV20-1
J: TRBJ1-2

CDR3: CASSYGQSFAYEQYF
DNA: TGTGCCAGCAGTTACGGCCAGTCCTTCGCCTACGAGCAGTACTTC
size: few
D: .
V: TRBV6-6
J: TRBJ2-7

CDR3: CASRLRQGTYEQYF
DNA: TGTGCCAGCAGACTTAGACAGGGCACCTACGAGCAGTACTTC
size: .
D: TRBD1
V: TRBV6-5
J: TRBJ2-7

CDR3: CASSSITGELFF
DNA: TGTGCCAGCAGTTCCATCACCGGGGAGCTGTTTTTT
size: .
D: .
V: TRBV28
J: TRBJ2-2

CDR3: CASSYDRSGGYTF
DNA: TGTGCCAGCAGTTACGACAGGAGTGGAGGCTACACCTTC
size: .
D: .
V: TRBV6-5
J: TRBJ1-2